The rows below give T cell receptor beta chains drawn from one sample of a study of blood T cell repertoires in COVID-19. Clones were sequenced by immunoSEQ multiplex PCR, and TCRdb holds only the in-frame ones, with some missing. The data show approximately 190,000 clones, with approximately 80% seen just once and about 5% held by the top ten. Sequencing was carried out using PBMCs or T cells enriched from blood (not recorded which). All receptors derive from a woman in her sixties or seventies with acute COVID-19. The conserved cysteine and the conserved F or W are not part of the CDR3 here.

TRBJ1-5,TRBV24-1,ATLAGSHQPQH
TRBJ2-1,TRBV24-1,ATTGRDNEQF
TRBJ2-4,TRBV7-7,ASSQRAGRVEGIQY
TRBJ1-1,TRBV7-9,ASSSQLPDTEAF
TRBJ2-1,TRBV4-1,ASSQISGKYNEQF
TRBJ1-4,TRBV28,ASSFRGQGGEKLF
TRBJ2-2,TRBV21-1,ASSRTSGGLNTGELF
TRBJ2-3,TRBV4-3,ASSQATGMGLAGLSTDTQY
TRBJ2-3,TRBV7-6,ASSRETRQGRLRTDTQY
TRBJ1-4,TRBV13,ASSLGQVSTGEKLF
TRBJ2-6,TRBV30,AWSVRFSGANVLT
TRBJ2-3,TRBV9,ASSVALGGDTQY
TRBJ1-6,TRBV21-1,ASSKVRGWTHNSPLH
TRBJ2-5,TRBV28,ASSARETQY
TRBJ1-6,TRBV6-2/TRBV6-3,ASSYSDRANSPLH
TRBJ2-7,TRBV29-1,SVFSSPGQFSYEQY
TRBJ1-2,TRBV6-5,ASSIQGASGYT
TRBJ1-4,TRBV7-2,ASSFRVSEKLF
TRBJ2-3,TRBV28,ASSRSGGGDTQY
TRBJ1-1,TRBV7-2,ASSYSPGTGLFHEAF
TRBJ2-5,TRBV5-1,ASSLRPGTGEETQY
TRBJ2-7,TRBV18,ASSDSSYEQY
TRBJ2-7,TRBV5-1,ASSLVDRTYEQY
TRBJ1-1,TRBV28,ASSLLDRESTEAF
TRBJ2-2,TRBV27,ATCLAGHTGELF
TRBJ2-5,TRBV18,ASSLRLAGGGETQY
TRBJ1-1,TRBV18,ASSPPGANTEAF
TRBJ2-7,TRBV12-3/TRBV12-4,ASSFLSYEQY
TRBJ2-3,TRBV27,ASSLRWDSRTDTQY
TRBJ1-2,TRBV27,ASSPRQTFDGYT
TRBJ1-5,TRBV7-2,ASSVQLISNQPQH
TRBJ2-5,TRBV13,ASRIGGLSKTQY
TRBJ2-5,TRBV23-1,ASSPAEGKETQY
TRBJ1-3,TRBV3-1/TRBV3-2,ASSQVRSSTGNTIY
TRBJ2-3,TRBV14,ASSHQAPQAGGTQY